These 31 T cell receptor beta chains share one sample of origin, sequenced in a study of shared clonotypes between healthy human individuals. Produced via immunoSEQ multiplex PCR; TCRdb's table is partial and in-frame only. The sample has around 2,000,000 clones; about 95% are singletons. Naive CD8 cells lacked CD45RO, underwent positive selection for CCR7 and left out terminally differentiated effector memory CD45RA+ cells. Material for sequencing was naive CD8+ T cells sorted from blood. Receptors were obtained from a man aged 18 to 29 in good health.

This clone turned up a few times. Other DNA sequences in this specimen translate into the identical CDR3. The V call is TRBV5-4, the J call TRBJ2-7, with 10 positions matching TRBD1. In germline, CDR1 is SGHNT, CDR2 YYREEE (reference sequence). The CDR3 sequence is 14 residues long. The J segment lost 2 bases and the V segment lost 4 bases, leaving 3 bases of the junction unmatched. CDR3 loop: CASSPGQGAYEQYF. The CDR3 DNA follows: TGTGCCAGCAGCCCAGGACAGGGGGCCTACGAGCAGTACTTC.

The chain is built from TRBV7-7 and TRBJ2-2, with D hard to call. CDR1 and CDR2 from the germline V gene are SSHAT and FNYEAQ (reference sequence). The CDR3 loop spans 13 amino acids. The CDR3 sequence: CVIILLGTGELFF. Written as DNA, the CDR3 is TGTGTTATAATTCTACTGGGCACCGGGGAGCTGTTTTTT.

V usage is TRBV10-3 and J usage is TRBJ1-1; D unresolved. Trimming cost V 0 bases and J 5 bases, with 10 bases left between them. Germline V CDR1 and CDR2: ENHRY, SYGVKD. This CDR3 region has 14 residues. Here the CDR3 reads CAISESEVGTEAFF. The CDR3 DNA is TGTGCCATCAGTGAGTCGGAAGTGGGAACTGAAGCTTTCTTT.

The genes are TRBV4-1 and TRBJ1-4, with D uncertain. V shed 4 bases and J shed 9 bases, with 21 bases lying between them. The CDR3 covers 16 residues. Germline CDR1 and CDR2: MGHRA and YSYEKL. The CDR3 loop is CASSPQDGSISKKLFF. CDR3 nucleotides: TGCGCCAGCAGCCCCCAAGACGGGAGCATTTCCAAAAAACTGTTTTTT.

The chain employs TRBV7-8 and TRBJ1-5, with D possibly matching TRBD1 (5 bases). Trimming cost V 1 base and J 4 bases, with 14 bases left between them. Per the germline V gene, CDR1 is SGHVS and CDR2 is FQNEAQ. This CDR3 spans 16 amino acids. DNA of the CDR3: TGTGCCAGCAGCTTAGACGGGGGTATGGGGAATCAGCCCCAGCATTTT. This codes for CASSLDGGMGNQPQHF.

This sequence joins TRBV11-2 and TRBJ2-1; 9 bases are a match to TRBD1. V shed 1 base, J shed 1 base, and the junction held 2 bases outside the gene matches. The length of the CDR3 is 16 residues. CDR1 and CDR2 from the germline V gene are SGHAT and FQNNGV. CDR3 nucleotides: TGTGCCAGCAGCTTAGGGGACAGGGTATCCTACAATGAGCAGTTCTTC. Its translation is CASSLGDRVSYNEQFF.

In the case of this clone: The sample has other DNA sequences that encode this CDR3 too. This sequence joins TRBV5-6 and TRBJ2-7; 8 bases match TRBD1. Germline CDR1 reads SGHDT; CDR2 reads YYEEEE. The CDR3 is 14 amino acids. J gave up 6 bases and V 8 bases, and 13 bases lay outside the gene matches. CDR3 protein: CASSAGTGFGEQYF. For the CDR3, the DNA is TGTGCCAGTAGCGCAGGGACAGGTTTTGGCGAGCAGTACTTC.

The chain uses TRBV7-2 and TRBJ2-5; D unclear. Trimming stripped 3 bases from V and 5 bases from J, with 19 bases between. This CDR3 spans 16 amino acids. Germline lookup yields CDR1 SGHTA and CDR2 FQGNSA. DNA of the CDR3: TGTGCCAGCAGCTTCCCAGGCGGAGTGGGTTGGGAGACCCAGTACTTC. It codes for CASSFPGGVGWETQYF.

The CDR3 here is CASSQGASGYNEQFF. CDR3 nucleotide sequence: TGCGCCAGCAGCCAAGGGGCTAGCGGTTACAATGAGCAGTTCTTC. The chain recombines TRBV4-3 with TRBJ2-1; 7 bases match TRBD2. The V gene end was trimmed by 1 base and the J gene end by 4 bases; junction bases not matched to a gene: 4. Germline V gives CDR1 LGHNA, CDR2 YSLEER. CDR3 length: 15 residues.

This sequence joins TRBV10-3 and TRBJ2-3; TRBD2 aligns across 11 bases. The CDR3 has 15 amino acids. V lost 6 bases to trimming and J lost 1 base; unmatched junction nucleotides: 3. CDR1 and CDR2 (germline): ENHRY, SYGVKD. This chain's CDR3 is CAISPGLAGTDTQYF. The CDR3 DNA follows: TGTGCCATCAGCCCGGGACTAGCGGGCACAGATACGCAGTATTTT.

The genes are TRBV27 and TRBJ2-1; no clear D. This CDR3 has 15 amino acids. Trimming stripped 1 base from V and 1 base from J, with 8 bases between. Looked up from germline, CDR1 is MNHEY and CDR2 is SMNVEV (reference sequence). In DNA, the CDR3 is TGTGCCAGCAGTTTATGGACGACGTCCTACAATGAGCAGTTCTTC. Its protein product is CASSLWTTSYNEQFF.

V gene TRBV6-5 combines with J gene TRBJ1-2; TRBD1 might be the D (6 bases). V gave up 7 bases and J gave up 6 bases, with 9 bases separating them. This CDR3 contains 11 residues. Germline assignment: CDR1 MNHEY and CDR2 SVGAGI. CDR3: CASKYRDGYTF. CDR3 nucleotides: TGTGCCAGCAAATACAGGGATGGCTACACCTTC.

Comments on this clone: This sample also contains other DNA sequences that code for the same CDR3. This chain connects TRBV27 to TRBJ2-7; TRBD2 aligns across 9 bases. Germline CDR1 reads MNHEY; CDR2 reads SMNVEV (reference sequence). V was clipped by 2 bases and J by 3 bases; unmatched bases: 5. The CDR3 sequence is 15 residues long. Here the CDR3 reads CASSLTGLANYEQYF. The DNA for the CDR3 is TGTGCCAGCAGTTTAACGGGACTAGCTAACTACGAGCAGTACTTC.

In DNA form, the CDR3 reads TGTGCCAGCAGCTTATTTATCGGCGGGATATACAATGAGCAGTTCTTC. This encodes CASSLFIGGIYNEQFF. The chain carries TRBV7-2 and TRBJ2-1, with D tentatively TRBD2 (6 bases). Germline values: CDR1 SGHTA, CDR2 FQGNSA. Trimming removed 2 bases from V and 4 bases from J, with 15 bases in between. The CDR3 runs to 16 residues.

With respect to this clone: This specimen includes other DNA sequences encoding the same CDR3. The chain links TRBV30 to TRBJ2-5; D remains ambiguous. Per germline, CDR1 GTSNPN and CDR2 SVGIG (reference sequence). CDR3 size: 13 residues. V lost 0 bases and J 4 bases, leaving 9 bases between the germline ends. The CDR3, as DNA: TGTGCCTGGAGTGTAGGCCTGGGAGAGACCCAGTACTTC. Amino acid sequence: CAWSVGLGETQYF.

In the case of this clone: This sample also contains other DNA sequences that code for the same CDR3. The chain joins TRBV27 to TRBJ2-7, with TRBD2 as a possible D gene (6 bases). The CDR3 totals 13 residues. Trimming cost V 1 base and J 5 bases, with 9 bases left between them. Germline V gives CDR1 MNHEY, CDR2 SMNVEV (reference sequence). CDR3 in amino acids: CASSLFSGDEQYF. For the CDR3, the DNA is TGTGCCAGCAGTTTATTCTCGGGGGACGAGCAGTACTTC.

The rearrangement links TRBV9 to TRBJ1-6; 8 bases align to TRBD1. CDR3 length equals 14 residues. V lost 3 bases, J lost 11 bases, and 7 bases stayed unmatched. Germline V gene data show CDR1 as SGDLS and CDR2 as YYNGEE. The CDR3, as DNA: TGTGCCAGCAGCGATGGGACAGGCGGTACACCCCTCCACTTT. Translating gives CASSDGTGGTPLHF.

Written as DNA, the CDR3 is TGTGCCAGCAGTTCTGACGGGACGCATCAAGAGACCCAGTACTTC. Its protein is CASSSDGTHQETQYF. The chain recombines TRBV13 with TRBJ2-5, with D perhaps matching TRBD1 or TRBD2 (5 bases each). CDR3 length: 15 residues. V was clipped by 6 bases and J by 2 bases, with 16 bases between them. Germline V gene sequence: CDR1 PRHDT, CDR2 FYEKMQ (reference sequence).

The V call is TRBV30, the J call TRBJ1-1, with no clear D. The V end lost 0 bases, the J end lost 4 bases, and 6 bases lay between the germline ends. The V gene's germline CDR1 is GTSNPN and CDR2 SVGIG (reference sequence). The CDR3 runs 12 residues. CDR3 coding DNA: TGTGCCTGGAGTGTACTGGCCACTGAAGCTTTCTTT. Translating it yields CAWSVLATEAFF.

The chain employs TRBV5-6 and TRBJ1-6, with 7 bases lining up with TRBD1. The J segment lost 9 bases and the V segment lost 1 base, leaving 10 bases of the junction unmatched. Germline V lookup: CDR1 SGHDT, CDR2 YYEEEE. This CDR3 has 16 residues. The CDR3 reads CASSLLSATGFSPLHF. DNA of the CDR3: TGTGCCAGCAGCTTGTTGTCTGCGACAGGGTTTTCACCCCTCCACTTT.

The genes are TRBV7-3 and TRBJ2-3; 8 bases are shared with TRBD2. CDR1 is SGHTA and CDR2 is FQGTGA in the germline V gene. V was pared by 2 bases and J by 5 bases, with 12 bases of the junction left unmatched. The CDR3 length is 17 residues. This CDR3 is CASSLGPGLVGEDTQYF. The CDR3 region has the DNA TGTGCCAGCAGCTTAGGGCCGGGACTAGTCGGTGAAGATACGCAGTATTTT.

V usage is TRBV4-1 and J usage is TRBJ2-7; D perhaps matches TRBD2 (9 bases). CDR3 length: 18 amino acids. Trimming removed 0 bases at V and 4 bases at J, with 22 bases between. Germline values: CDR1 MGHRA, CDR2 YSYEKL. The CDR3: CASSQDGGQVAGVYEQYF. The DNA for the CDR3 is TGCGCCAGCAGCCAAGACGGGGGACAGGTAGCGGGAGTGTACGAGCAGTACTTC.

DNA of the CDR3: TGTGCCTGGAGTGTAGGGGGGACTGGAAACACCATATATTTT. It translates to CAWSVGGTGNTIYF. The chain combines TRBV30 with TRBJ1-3, with D possibly being TRBD1 (6 bases). Looked up from germline, CDR1 is GTSNPN and CDR2 is SVGIG (reference sequence). This CDR3 has 14 residues. V was clipped by 0 bases and J by 2 bases, with 8 bases between them.

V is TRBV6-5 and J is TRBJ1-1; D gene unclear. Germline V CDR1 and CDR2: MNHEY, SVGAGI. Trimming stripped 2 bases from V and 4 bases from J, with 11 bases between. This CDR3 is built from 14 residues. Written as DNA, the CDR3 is TGTGCCAGCAGTTACCTACCAAGGGTCACTGAAGCTTTCTTT. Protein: CASSYLPRVTEAFF.

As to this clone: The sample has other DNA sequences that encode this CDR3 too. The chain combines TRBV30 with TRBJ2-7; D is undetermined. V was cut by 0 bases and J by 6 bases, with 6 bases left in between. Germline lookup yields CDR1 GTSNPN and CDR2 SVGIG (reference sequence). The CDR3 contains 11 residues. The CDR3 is CAWSVGGEQYF. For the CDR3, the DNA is TGTGCCTGGAGTGTTGGTGGCGAGCAGTACTTC.

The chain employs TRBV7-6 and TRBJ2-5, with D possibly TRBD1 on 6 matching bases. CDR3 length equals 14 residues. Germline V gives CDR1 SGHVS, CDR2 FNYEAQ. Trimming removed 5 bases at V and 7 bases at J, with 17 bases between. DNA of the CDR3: TGTGCCAGCAGCATATCGCAGGGGCTTTGGACCCAGTACTTC. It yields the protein CASSISQGLWTQYF.

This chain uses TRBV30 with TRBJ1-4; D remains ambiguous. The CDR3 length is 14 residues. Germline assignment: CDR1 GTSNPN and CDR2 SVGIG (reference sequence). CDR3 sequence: CGLELAATNEKLFF. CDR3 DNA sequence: TGTGGCCTGGAACTAGCGGCAACTAATGAAAAACTGTTTTTT. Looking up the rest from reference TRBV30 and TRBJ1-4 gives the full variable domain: SQTIHQWPATLVQPVGSPLSLECTVEGTSNPNLYWYRQAAGRGLQLLFYSVGIGQISSEVPQNLSASRPQDRQFILSSKKLLLSDSGFYLCGLELAATNEKLFFGSGTQLSVL.

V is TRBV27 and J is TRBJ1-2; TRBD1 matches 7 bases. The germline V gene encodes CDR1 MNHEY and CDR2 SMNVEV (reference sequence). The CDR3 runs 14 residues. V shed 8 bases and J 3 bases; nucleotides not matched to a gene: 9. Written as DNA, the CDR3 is TGTGCCAGCGGATTCCCAGGGACAGACTATGGCTACACCTTC. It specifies CASGFPGTDYGYTF.

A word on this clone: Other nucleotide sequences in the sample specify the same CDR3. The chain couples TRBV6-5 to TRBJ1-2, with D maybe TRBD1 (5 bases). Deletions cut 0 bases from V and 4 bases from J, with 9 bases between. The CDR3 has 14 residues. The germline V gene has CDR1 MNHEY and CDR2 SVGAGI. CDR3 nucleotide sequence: TGTGCCAGCAGTTACTCTGAGGGACCCTATGGCTACACCTTC. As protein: CASSYSEGPYGYTF.

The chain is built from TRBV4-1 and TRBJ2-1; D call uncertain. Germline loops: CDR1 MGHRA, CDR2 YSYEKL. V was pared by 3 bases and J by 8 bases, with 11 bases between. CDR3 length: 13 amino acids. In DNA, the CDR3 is TGCGCCAGCAGCCACCGGACGGAGTATGAGCAGTTCTTC. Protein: CASSHRTEYEQFF.

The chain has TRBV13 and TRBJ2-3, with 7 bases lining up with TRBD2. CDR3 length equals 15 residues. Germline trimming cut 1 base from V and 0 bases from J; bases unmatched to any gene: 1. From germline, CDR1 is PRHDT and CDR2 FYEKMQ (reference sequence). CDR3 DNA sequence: TGTGCCAGCAGCTTAGTTAGCGGGAGCACAGATACGCAGTATTTT. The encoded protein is CASSLVSGSTDTQYF.